The clone carrying this T cell receptor (beta chain) has just a few counts. Other nucleotide sequences in the sample specify the same CDR3. Assay: immunoSEQ multiplex PCR; the TCRdb copy retains only in-frame clones and omits some. The profile covers about 80,000 clones, with 65% to 85% appearing a single time and more than 0.45% taken by the ten largest. The entry originates in a study of T cell clones after liver transplantation. Across the study: Graft-donor-reactive sequences were compared with third-party-reactive TCRbeta sequences from pre-transplant mixed lymphocyte reactions. At least one year of complete immunosuppression withdrawal without enzymes over twice normal defined tolerance.

V shed 0 bases and J 2 bases; nucleotides not matched to a gene: 0. The CDR3 consists of 14 residues. Per germline, CDR1 SGHRS and CDR2 YFSETQ. The sequence was collected from a human patient who received a liver transplant. Part of the T cells may come from the graft donor. The V call is TRBV5-1, the J call TRBJ2-5; the match to TRBD1 covers 8 bases. The specimen was CD4+ T cells from blood, collected 45 to 46 months after liver transplant. CDR3 nucleotides: TGCGCCAGCAGCTTGGGGACAGGGCAAGAGACCCAGTACTTC. It yields the protein CASSLGTGQETQYF.